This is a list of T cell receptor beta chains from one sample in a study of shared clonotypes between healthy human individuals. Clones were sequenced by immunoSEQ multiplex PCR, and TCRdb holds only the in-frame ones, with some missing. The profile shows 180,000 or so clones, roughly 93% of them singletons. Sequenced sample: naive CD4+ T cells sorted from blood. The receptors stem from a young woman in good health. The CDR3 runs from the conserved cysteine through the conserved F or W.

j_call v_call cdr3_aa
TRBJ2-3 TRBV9 CASSFGLPSTDTQYF
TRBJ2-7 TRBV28 CASSISGRGNYEQYF
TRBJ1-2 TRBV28 CASSLTNSGHRALRANYGYTF
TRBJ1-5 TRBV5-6 CASSLRTSGSNQPQHF
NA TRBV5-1 CASSLLGQGPYEQYF
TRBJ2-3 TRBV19 CVSLEVPQDTQYF
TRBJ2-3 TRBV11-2 CASSLVTGGSSTDTQYF
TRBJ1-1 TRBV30 CAWSVRSGTEAFF
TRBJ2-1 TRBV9 CASRRTSGRGGEQFF
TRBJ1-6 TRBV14 CASSQDNRPTSPLHF
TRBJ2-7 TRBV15 CATSRDPGSSYEQYF
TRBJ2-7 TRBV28 CASTPGQGAYEQYF
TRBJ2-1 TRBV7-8 CASSTPPASGSNEQFF
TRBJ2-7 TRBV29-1 CSVEDGSYEQYF
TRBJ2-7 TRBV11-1 CASSPGQAYEQYF
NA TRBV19 CASSMRQGLYEQYF
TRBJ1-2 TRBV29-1 CSVEDWMANYGYTF
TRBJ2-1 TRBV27 CASSLFTSGSSYNEQFF
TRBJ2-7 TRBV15 CATSRVMGGRAEQYF
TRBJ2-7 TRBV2 CASSYQGAFSYEQYF
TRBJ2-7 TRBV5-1 CASSSGTGISYEQYF
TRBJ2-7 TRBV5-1 CASSSTGVKPYEQYF
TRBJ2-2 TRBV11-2 CASTLRVTGTGFTGELFF
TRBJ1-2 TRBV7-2 CASSLVLGPNYGYTF
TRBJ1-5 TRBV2 CASEEGIGQPQHF
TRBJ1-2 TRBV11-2 CASSLRQGKEGYTF